What follows is one T cell receptor beta chain and its context. What it recognizes is unknown. From the RT-PCR reads, TCRdb called clonotypes with MiXCR, one entry per CDR3 protein. The sample lists hundreds of thousands of distinct CDR3 sequences; 14% were seen once. This sample was included in a study of response to subunit inactivated influenza vaccine. Study-wide findings and caveats: After each seasonal influenza vaccination, few new T cells are recruited, the authors suggested.

The V end was cut by 8 bases, the J end by 4 bases, with 9 bases between. CDR3 length: 11 residues. The germline V gene encodes CDR1 SGHDN and CDR2 FVKESK. This specimen consisted of PBMCs from blood, obtained 14 to 15 days before vaccination. This chain joins TRBV14 and TRBJ2-7; D might be TRBD1 or TRBD2, each matching 5 bases. The TCR was taken from a man aged 45-60 years who received an inactivated influenza vaccine. Here the CDR3 reads CASRDPYEQYF. The CDR3 region has the DNA TGTGCCAGCCGGGACCCATACGAGCAGTACTTC.